Each of the 4 T cell receptor beta chains below was sequenced from the same sample in a study of cytomegalovirus exposure and HLA in healthy donors. Data came from immunoSEQ multiplex PCR; TCRdb stores just in-frame clones and leaves some out. Among 110,000 or so clones listed, about nine tenths were seen once. The sequencing input was PBMCs. These receptors all come from a man aged 18 to 30 in good health and CMV-seropositive.

This clone was seen once. The rearrangement uses TRBV28 and TRBJ1-1; D gene unclear. V lost 4 bases to trimming and J lost 0 bases, with 9 bases between them. The V gene's germline CDR1 is MDHEN and CDR2 SYDVKM. CDR3 length: 14 amino acids. The CDR3 here is CASSSPGLNTEAFF. CDR3 sequence (DNA): TGTGCCAGCAGTTCCCCAGGCCTGAACACTGAAGCTTTCTTT.

The genes are TRBV11-2 and TRBJ2-7; D remains unclear. From germline, CDR1 is SGHAT and CDR2 FQNNGV. The V end was cut by 3 bases, the J end by 0 bases, with 9 bases between. The CDR3 has 14 amino acids. Written as DNA, the CDR3 is TGTGCCAGCAGCTTGCGACGGAGCTCCTACGAGCAGTACTTC. Translation: CASSLRRSSYEQYF.

On this clone itself: At the DNA level, this CDR3 is encoded by other sequences in the same sample as well. The chain uses TRBV7-2 and TRBJ2-7, with D possibly being TRBD2 (7 bases). V lost 1 base and J 4 bases, leaving 11 bases between the germline ends. The germline gives CDR1 SGHTA, CDR2 FQGNSA. This CDR3 is 14 amino acids long. CDR3 bases: TGTGCCAGCAGCTTAGTGGGGGGGGCGTACGAGCAGTACTTC. Its protein is CASSLVGGAYEQYF. The full variable domain, in which reference TRBV7-2 and TRBJ2-7 provide the parts outside the CDR3, is GAGVSQSPSNKVTEKGKDVELRCDPISGHTALYWYRQSLGQGLEFLIYFQGNSAPDKSGLPSDRFSAERTGGSVSTLTIQRTQQEDSAVYLCASSLVGGAYEQYFGPGTRLTVT.

This clone was observed once. The chain combines TRBV2 with TRBJ2-7; D call uncertain. CDR1 is SNHLY and CDR2 is FYNNEI in the germline V gene. The V and J ends lost 6 bases and 2 bases respectively, with 14 bases between them. The CDR3 runs 14 residues. The CDR3 spells CASRVRQAAYEQYF. Here the CDR3 DNA reads TGTGCCAGCAGAGTTCGGCAGGCTGCCTACGAGCAGTACTTC.